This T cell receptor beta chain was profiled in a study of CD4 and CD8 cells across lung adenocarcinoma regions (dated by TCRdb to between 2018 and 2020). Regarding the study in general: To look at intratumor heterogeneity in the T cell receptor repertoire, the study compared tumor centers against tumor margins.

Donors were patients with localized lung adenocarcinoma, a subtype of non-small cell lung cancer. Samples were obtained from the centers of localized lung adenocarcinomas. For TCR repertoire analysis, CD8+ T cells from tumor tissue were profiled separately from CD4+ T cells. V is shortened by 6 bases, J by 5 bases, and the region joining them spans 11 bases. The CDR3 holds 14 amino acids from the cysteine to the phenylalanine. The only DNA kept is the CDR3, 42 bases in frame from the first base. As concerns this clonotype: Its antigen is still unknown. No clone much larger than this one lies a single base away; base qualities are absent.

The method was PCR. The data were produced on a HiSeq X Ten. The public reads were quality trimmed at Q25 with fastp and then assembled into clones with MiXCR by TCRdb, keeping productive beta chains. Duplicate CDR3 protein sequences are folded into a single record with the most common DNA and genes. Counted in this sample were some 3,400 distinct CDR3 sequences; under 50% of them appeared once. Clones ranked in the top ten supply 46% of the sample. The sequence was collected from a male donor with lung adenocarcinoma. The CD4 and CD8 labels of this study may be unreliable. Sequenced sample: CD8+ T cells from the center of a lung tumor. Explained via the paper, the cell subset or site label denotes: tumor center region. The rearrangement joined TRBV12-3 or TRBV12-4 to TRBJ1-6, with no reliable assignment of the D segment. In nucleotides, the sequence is TGTGCCAGCAGCCAGGAGGTCCATAATTCACCCCTCCACTTT. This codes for CASSQEVHNSPLHF.